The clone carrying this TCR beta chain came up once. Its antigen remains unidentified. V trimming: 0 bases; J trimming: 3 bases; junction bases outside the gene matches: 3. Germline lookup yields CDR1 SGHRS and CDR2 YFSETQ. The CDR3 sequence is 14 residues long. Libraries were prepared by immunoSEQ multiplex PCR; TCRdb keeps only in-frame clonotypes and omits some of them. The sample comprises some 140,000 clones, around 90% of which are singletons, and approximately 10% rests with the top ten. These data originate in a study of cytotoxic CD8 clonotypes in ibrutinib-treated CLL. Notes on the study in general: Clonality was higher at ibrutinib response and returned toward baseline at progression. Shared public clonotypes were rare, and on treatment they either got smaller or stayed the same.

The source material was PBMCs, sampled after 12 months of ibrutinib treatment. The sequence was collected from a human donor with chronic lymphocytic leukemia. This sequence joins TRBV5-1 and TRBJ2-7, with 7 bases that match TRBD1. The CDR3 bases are TGCGCCAGCAGCTTGGGACAGGGAATCTACGAGCAGTACTTC. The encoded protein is CASSLGQGIYEQYF.